What follows is one TCR beta chain and its context. Antigen unknown. Time point indicated: approximately ten-day in vitro stimulation with candidate neoantigen peptide 4. A few pembrolizumab responders had their TCRs sequenced. Measured with immunoSEQ multiplex PCR; TCRdb has only the in-frame clones, and not every one. The data show roughly 14,000 clones, approximately 80% seen once. Per the germline V gene, CDR1 is GTSNPN and CDR2 is SVGIG (reference sequence). With 4 bases removed from V and 0 bases from J, the gap between germline ends came to 10 bases. The CDR3 totals 15 residues. The data derive from a study of PD-1 blockade in mismatch repair-deficient tumors. Turning to the study itself: Patients had eleven to twelve mismatch repair-deficient cancer types and were previously treated and progressing. Findings of the study overall: Tumor-resident clones, often absent from pretreatment blood, expanded after pembrolizumab and then contracted.

The chain joins TRBV30 to TRBJ1-6; D is undetermined. The specimen was cells cultured in vitro, collected from a patient treated with pembrolizumab. The TCR originated in an adult with mismatch repair-deficient cancer. CDR3 loop: CAWKVVVSYNSPLHF. The CDR3, as DNA: TGTGCCTGGAAGGTAGTAGTCTCCTATAATTCACCCCTCCACTTT.